The T cell receptor (beta chain) under discussion was sequenced for a study of CD8+CD57+ T cells in acquired aplastic anemia. Study-wide background: DNA per sorted CD4+ or CD8+ sample ranged about 0.2 to 27.4 ug, averaging around 3.1 ug.

It was genomic DNA that served as the template for profiling TCR beta VDJ and CDR3. TCRdb re-analysed the reads in MiXCR, keeping a single row per CDR3 protein. This sample has tens of thousands of distinct CDR3 sequences, with around 67% found just once. Findings and caveats of the study: Simpson's diversity of CD8+ cells was not significantly different in patients compared with controls. Patients and controls had in common 25 to 30 CD8+ CDR3 sequences.

The V gene's germline CDR1 is SGHAT and CDR2 FQNNGV. V was pared by 5 bases and J by 6 bases, with 8 bases of the junction left unmatched. The CDR3 is 16 residues long. This clonotype was observed at least ten times. What it binds is unknown. The clonotype originates from a human donor in good health, serving as a control. Material for sequencing was sorted CD4+, CD8+, or CD8+CD57+ T cells (not recorded which) from PBMCs. This sequence joins TRBV11-2 and TRBJ2-3; 13 bases map to TRBD2. The CDR3 coding sequence is TGTGCCAGCAGCCCTCAGGGACTAGCGGGGTCTGATACGCAGTATTTT. It codes for CASSPQGLAGSDTQYF.